This T cell receptor beta chain comes out of a study of blood T cells in healthy people across ages. General study findings and limits: Total diversity from one million sequenced T cells was likely underestimated. Per million T cells, the diversity of TCR beta decreased roughly linearly as age advanced.

A second PCR of 7 to 11 cycles used a sample-barcoded 5' primer and a J-beta primer mix. A single record per CDR3 protein comes from TCRdb applying MiXCR to the 5' RACE reads. The profile shows roughly 1.5 million distinct CDR3 sequences, 35% to 45% of them singletons. In regard to this clonotype: The target antigen is unknown.

Total RNA, at least 6 micrograms per sample, came from PBMCs. Germline V gene data show CDR1 as MNHEY and CDR2 as SMNVEV (reference sequence). V gave up 7 bases and J gave up 1 base; unmatched junction bases: 5. The CDR3 extends over 14 amino acids. V gene TRBV27 combines with J gene TRBJ2-7, with TRBD2 matching over 9 bases. The specimen was blood. The clonotype comes from a woman aged 18-29 years in good health. The CDR3 is CASMASGASYEQYF. The CDR3 region has the DNA TGTGCCAGCATGGCTAGCGGGGCTTCCTACGAGCAGTACTTC.